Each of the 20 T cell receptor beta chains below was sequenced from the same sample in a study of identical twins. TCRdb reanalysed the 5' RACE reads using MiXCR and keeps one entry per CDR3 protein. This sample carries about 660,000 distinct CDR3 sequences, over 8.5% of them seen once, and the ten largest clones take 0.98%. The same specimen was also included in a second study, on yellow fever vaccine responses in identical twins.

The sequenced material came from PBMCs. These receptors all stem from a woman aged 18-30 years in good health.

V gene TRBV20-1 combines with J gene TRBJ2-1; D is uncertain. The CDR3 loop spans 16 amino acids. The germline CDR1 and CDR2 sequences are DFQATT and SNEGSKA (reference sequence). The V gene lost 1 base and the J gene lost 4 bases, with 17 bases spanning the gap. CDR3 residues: CSARGPPPQFYNEQFF. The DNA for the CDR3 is TGCAGTGCTAGAGGTCCACCCCCACAGTTTTACAATGAGCAGTTCTTC.

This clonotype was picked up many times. The CDR3 region has the DNA TGCAGTGCTAGAGATCATGGCGGGAGCTCCTACAATGAGCAGTTCTTC. This gives the protein CSARDHGGSSYNEQFF. This rearrangement joins TRBV20-1 to TRBJ2-1; 7 nucleotides agree with TRBD2. The trim removed 0 bases at V and 0 bases at J, leaving 5 bases unmatched. Germline CDR1 is DFQATT and CDR2 is SNEGSKA (reference sequence). There are 16 residues in the CDR3.

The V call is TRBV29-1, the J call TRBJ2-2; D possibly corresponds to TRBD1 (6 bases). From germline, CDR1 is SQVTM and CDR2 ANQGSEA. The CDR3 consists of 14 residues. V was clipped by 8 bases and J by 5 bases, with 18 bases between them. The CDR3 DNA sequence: TGCAGCATAAGTACAGGGATGTGGACCGGGGAGCTGTTTTTT. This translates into CSISTGMWTGELFF.

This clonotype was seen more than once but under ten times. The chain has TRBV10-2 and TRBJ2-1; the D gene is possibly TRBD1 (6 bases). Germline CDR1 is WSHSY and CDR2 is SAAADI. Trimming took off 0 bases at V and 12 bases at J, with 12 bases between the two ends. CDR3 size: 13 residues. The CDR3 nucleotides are TGCGCCAGCAGTGAGTCAGTACAGGGTGTGCAGTTCTTC. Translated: CASSESVQGVQFF.

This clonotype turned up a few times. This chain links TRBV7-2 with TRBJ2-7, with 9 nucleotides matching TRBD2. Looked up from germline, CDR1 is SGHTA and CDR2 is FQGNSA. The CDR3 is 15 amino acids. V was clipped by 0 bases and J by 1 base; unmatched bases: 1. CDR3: CASSLASGGSYEQYF. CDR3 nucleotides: TGTGCCAGCAGCTTAGCTAGCGGGGGTTCCTACGAGCAGTACTTC.

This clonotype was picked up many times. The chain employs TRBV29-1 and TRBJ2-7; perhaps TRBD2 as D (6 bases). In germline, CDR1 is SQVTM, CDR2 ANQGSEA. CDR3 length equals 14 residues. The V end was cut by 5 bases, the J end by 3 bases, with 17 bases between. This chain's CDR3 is CSVTAGAGGYEQYF. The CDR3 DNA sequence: TGCAGCGTTACGGCTGGGGCCGGGGGCTACGAGCAGTACTTC.

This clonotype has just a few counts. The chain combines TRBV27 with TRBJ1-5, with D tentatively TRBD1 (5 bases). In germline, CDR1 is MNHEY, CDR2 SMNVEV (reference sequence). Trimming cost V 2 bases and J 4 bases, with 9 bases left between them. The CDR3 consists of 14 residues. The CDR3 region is CASSLRGANQPQHF. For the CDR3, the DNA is TGTGCCAGCAGTTTAAGAGGGGCGAATCAGCCCCAGCATTTT.

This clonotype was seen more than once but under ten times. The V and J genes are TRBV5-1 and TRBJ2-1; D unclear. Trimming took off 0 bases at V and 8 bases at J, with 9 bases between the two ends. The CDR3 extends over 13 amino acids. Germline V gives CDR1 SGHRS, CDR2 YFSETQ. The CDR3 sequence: CASSLGPDHEQFF. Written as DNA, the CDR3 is TGCGCCAGCAGCTTGGGCCCGGATCATGAGCAGTTCTTC. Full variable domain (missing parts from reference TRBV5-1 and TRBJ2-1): KAGVTQTPRYLIKTRGQQVTLSCSPISGHRSVSWYQQTPGQGLQFLFEYFSETQRNKGNFPGRFSGRQFSNSRSEMNVSTLELGDSALYLCASSLGPDHEQFFGPGTRLTVL.

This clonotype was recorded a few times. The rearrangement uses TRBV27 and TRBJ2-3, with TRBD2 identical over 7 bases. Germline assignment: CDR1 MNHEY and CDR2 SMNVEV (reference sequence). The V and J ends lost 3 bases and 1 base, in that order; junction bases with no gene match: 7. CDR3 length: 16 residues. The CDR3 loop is CASSFTAGLRTDTQYF. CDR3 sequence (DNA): TGTGCCAGCAGTTTTACAGCGGGACTCCGCACAGATACGCAGTATTTT.

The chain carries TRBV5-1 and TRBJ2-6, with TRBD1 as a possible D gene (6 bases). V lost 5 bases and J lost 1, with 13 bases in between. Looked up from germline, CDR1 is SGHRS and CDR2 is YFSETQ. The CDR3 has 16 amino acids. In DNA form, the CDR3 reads TGCGCCAGCAGTGAGCGCACAGGGTCTGGGGCCAACGTCCTGACTTTC. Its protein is CASSERTGSGANVLTF.

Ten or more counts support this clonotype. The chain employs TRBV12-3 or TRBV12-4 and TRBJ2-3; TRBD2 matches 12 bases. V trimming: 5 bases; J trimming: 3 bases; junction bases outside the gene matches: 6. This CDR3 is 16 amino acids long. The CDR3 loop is CASSPRTSGVTDTQYF. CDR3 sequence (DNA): TGTGCCAGCAGTCCCCGGACTAGCGGGGTAACAGATACGCAGTATTTT.

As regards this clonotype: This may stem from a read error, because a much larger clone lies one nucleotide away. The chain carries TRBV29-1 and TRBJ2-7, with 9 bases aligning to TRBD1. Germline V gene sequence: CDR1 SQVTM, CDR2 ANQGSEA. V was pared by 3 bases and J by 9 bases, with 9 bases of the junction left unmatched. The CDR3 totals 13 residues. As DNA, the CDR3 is TGCAGCGTTGAGGGGACAGGGTTTTTCGGGCAGTACTTC. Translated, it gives CSVEGTGFFGQYF.

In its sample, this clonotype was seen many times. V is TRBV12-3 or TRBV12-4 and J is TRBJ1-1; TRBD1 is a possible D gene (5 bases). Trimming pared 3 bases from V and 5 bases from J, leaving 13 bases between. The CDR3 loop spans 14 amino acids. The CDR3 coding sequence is TGTGCCAGCAGTTTCAGGGCAGGGAGGACTGAAGCTTTCTTT. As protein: CASSFRAGRTEAFF.

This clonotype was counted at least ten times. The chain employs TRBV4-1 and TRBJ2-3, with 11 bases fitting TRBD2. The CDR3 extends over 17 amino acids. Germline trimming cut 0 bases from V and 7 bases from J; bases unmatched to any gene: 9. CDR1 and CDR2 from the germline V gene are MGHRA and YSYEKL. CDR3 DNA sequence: TGCGCCAGCAGCCAAGAAGGGACTAGCGGAACGGTGAATACGCAGTATTTT. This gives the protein CASSQEGTSGTVNTQYF.

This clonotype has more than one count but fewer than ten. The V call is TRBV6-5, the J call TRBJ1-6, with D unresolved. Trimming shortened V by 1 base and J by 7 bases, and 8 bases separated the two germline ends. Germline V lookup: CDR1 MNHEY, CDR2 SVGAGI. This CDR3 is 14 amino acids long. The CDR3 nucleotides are TGTGCCAGCAGTTACTTCCCCGAAAATTCACCCCTCCACTTT. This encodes CASSYFPENSPLHF.

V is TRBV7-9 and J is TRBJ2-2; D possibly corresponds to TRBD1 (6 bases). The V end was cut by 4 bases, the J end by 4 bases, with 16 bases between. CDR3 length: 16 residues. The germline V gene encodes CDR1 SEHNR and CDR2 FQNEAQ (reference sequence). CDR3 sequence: CASSWYSGAGTGELFF. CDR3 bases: TGTGCCAGCAGCTGGTACTCAGGGGCCGGCACCGGGGAGCTGTTTTTT.

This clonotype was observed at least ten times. CDR3 residues: CASSPTGDGNTGELFF. As DNA, the CDR3 is TGTGCCAGCAGCCCGACAGGGGACGGGAACACCGGGGAGCTGTTTTTT. V gene TRBV6-4 combines with J gene TRBJ2-2, with 8 bases matching TRBD1. The junction had 7 bases not matched to a gene; V was cut back by 6 bases and J by 1 base. Germline CDR1 reads MRHNA; CDR2 reads SNTAGT. CDR3 length: 16 amino acids.

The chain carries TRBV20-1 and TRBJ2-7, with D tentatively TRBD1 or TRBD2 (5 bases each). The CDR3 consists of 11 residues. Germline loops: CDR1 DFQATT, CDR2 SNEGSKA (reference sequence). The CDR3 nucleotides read TGCAGCGCAGTCGGGGCCGACGAGCAGTACTTC. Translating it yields CSAVGADEQYF.

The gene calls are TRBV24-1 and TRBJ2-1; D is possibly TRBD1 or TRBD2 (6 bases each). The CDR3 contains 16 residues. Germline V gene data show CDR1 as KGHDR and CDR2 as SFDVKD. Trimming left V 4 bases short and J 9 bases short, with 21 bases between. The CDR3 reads CATSDPGARGIGEQFF. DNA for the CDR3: TGTGCCACCAGTGACCCGGGGGCCAGGGGCATTGGTGAGCAGTTCTTC.

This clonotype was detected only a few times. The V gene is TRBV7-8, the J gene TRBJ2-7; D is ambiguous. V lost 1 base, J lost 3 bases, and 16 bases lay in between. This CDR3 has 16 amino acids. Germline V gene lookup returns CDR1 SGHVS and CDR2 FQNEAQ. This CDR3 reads CASSLDSYRGDYEQYF. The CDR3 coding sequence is TGTGCCAGCAGCTTAGACAGTTACCGAGGTGACTACGAGCAGTACTTC.